There are a few counts of the clone carrying this T cell receptor beta chain. Its antigen is unknown. The data originate from a study of long-term antiretroviral therapy in people with HIV. Regarding the study as a whole: Versus controls, repertoires in people with HIV had narrower CDR3 length ranges. After ART, diversity increased yet remained lower than transplant donor controls.

Samples held about 1-11 million cryopreserved PBMC before DNA extraction. V lost 4 bases to trimming and J lost 4 bases; unmatched junction nucleotides: 7. In germline, CDR1 is MGHRA, CDR2 YSYEKL. The CDR3 runs 15 residues. Sequencing relied on immunoSEQ assay v3.0, run at survey level. Repertoires were generated with immunoSEQ multiplex PCR, while TCRdb's copy carries only in-frame clones and drops some. The top ten hold roughly 13% of the sample, which has tens of thousands of clones, 87% seen once. The rearrangement joins TRBV4-1 to TRBJ1-2; TRBD1 matches at 9 bases. The sample was unsorted PBMCs, taken 1.1 years after starting antiretroviral therapy. The sequence came from a man in his late teens or twenties with HIV. The CDR3 protein is CASSREGQGLYGYTF. CDR3 bases: TGCGCCAGCAGCCGAGAGGGACAGGGCCTCTATGGCTACACCTTC.